This TCR beta chain was captured by sequencing in a study of healthy donors' naive CD4 and CD8 T cells. Study background: Three donor age groups were sampled: 20-25, 40-50 and 60-70 years; half female. For TCR alpha, new primers spanned all functional IMGT alpha genes.

Comments on this clonotype: Its specificity is not known.

Overall study results and limits: Most V and J genes were reportedly biased between naive CD4+ and CD8+ cells.

Germline assignment: CDR1 SGHVS and CDR2 FQNEAQ. The CDR3 is 16 amino acids. V shed 1 base and J shed 1 base, with 13 bases lying between them. TCR libraries were built from 400 to 650 ng of total RNA by linear amplification. One entry per CDR3 protein results from TCRdb running MiXCR on the reads. Among around 180,000 distinct CDR3 sequences listed, 74% were seen once. The sample taken for sequencing was naive CD4+ and CD8+ T cells sorted from blood, pooled from several donors. The chain carries TRBV7-8 and TRBJ1-1, with a weak D call TRBD1 (5 bases). The sequence came from a pool of human donors in good health; the sample pools cells from several healthy donors. In nucleotides, the CDR3 is TGTGCCAGCAGCTTAGATCTAGCAGGGACGAACACTGAAGCTTTCTTT. Translation gives CASSLDLAGTNTEAFF. Filled out from reference TRBV7-8 and TRBJ1-1, the complete variable domain reads GAGVSQSPRYKVAKRGQDVALRCDPISGHVSLFWYQQALGQGPEFLTYFQNEAQLDKSGLPSDRFFAERPEGSVSTLKIQRTQQEDSAVYLCASSLDLAGTNTEAFFGQGTRLTVV.